These 30 T cell receptor beta chains were sequenced from one sample in a study of T cell changes during pregnancy in multiple sclerosis (dated by TCRdb to between 2018 and 2020). The method behind the library was the immunoSEQ multiplex PCR assay. TCRdb mirrors the immuneACCESS table, restricted to in-frame sequences. Some clones are absent from its copies; in checked studies, under half trace to an unresolved V gene, and the reason for the others is unknown. The sample records fewer than 55,000 clones, over 80% of which are singletons. The ten largest clones capture 1.3% of the sample. The specimen was peripheral blood. Source of these receptors: a female donor with multiple sclerosis, enrolled in a pregnancy study.

The chain recombines TRBV11-3 with TRBJ2-3; D uncertain. The V gene's germline CDR1 is SGHNT and CDR2 YENEEA. The CDR3 has 13 residues. With 2 bases removed from V and 0 bases from J, the gap between germline ends came to 3 bases. CDR3 sequence (DNA): TGTGCCAGCAGCTTACCCAGCACAGATACGCAGTATTTT. This sequence encodes CASSLPSTDTQYF.

This rearrangement joins TRBV2 to TRBJ2-5; D gene uncertain. CDR3 length: 15 amino acids. V was trimmed by 0 bases and J by 0 bases, leaving 8 bases between them. Germline CDR1 reads SNHLY; CDR2 reads FYNNEI. CDR3 loop: CASSEARHHQETQYF. The CDR3 DNA is TGTGCCAGCAGTGAAGCGAGGCACCACCAAGAGACCCAGTACTTC.

This chain uses TRBV6-5 with TRBJ2-7; tentative D call: TRBD2 (5 bases). CDR1 and CDR2 (germline): MNHEY, SVGAGI. The CDR3 length is 13 residues. Trimming pared 3 bases from V and 4 bases from J, leaving 10 bases between. The CDR3 here is CASSYEGKYEQYF. CDR3 bases: TGTGCCAGCAGTTATGAGGGAAAATACGAGCAGTACTTC.

J is TRBJ2-5 and V is TRBV29-1; 9 bases agree with TRBD1. J lost 5 bases, V lost 4 bases, and 5 bases had no gene match. The CDR3 covers 13 residues. CDR1 SQVTM and CDR2 ANQGSEA come from the germline V gene. The CDR3 region is CSVVQGAPETQYF. The CDR3 coding sequence is TGCAGCGTTGTACAGGGGGCTCCCGAGACCCAGTACTTC.

This rearrangement joins TRBV5-1 to TRBJ2-5, with 10 bases matching TRBD1. Germline-derived CDR1 and CDR2 are SGHRS and YFSETQ. The CDR3 extends over 14 amino acids. Losses at the gene ends were 4 bases for V and 3 bases for J; bases not matched to a gene: 3. In nucleotides, the CDR3 is TGCGCCAGCAGCATGACAGGGGGCGAAGAGACCCAGTACTTC. It specifies CASSMTGGEETQYF.

A word on this clone: Mismatch with germline at one junction end may stem from a read error. This chain links TRBV27 with TRBJ1-4; D call uncertain. CDR1 and CDR2 (germline): MNHEY, SMNVEV (reference sequence). The CDR3 length is 13 residues. The CDR3 DNA reads as TGTGCCAGCAGTCCCCGGACTACTGAAAAACTGTTTTTT. It specifies CASSPRTTEKLFF.

The chain has TRBV25-1 and TRBJ2-1; 8 nucleotides match TRBD1. The CDR3 has 15 amino acids. CDR1 is MGHDK and CDR2 is SYGVNS in the germline V gene. The V and J ends lost 4 bases and 4 bases, in that order; junction bases with no gene match: 6. CDR3 sequence: CASSATQGAYNEQFF. The DNA of the CDR3 is TGTGCCAGCAGTGCTACTCAGGGGGCTTACAATGAGCAGTTCTTC.

The V gene is TRBV28, the J gene TRBJ1-2; D uncertain. Trimming stripped 3 bases from V and 6 bases from J, with 17 bases between. The CDR3 contains 15 residues. Looked up from germline, CDR1 is MDHEN and CDR2 is SYDVKM. This CDR3 is CASSFPLHGSNGYTF. The CDR3 DNA follows: TGTGCCAGCAGTTTTCCCCTTCACGGCAGCAATGGCTACACCTTC.

The J gene is TRBJ2-7, the V gene TRBV6-1; D is unresolved. This CDR3 comprises 12 residues. CDR1 MNHNS and CDR2 SASEGT come from the germline V gene. Trimming removed 6 bases at V and 3 bases at J, with 9 bases between. CDR3 sequence reads: CASRDDNYEQYF. The CDR3, as DNA: TGTGCCAGCAGGGACGATAACTACGAGCAGTACTTC.

V and J are TRBV5-4 and TRBJ2-2; D might be TRBD2 (6 bases). Trimming removed 3 bases from V and 1 base from J, with 16 bases in between. The length of the CDR3 is 17 residues. Germline loops: CDR1 SGHNT, CDR2 YYREEE (reference sequence). CDR3 in DNA: TGTGCCAGCAGCTGGGGTGGAGGGGCGGGGAACACCGGGGAGCTGTTTTTT. Encoded protein: CASSWGGGAGNTGELFF.

This sequence joins TRBV18 and TRBJ1-1, with D possibly TRBD1 on 6 matching bases. CDR1 KGHSH and CDR2 LQKENI come from the germline V gene. CDR3 length: 18 amino acids. The V end lost 1 base, the J end lost 3 bases, and 21 bases lay between the germline ends. The CDR3 coding sequence is TGTGCCAGCTCACCACTTGTTGGTGGTAGGGGGGCCTACACTGAAGCTTTCTTT. Its translation: CASSPLVGGRGAYTEAFF.

This clone has more than one count but fewer than ten. V is TRBV30 and J is TRBJ2-7; 9 bases map to TRBD2. CDR1 is GTSNPN, CDR2 SVGIG, per germline (reference sequence). With 5 bases clipped from V and 6 bases from J, the junction kept 8 bases outside the gene matches. CDR3 length: 13 amino acids. The CDR3 sequence is CAWGVTSGTEQYF. In DNA form, the CDR3 reads TGTGCCTGGGGGGTGACTAGCGGTACCGAGCAGTACTTC.

This sequence joins TRBV30 and TRBJ2-3, with D hard to call. CDR3 length equals 13 residues. Trimming removed 2 bases at V and 4 bases at J, with 10 bases between. CDR1 GTSNPN and CDR2 SVGIG come from the germline V gene (reference sequence). DNA of the CDR3: TGTGCCTGGAGTAGGATTAGTTCAGATACGCAGTATTTT. This translates into CAWSRISSDTQYF.

This chain connects TRBV7-3 to TRBJ2-1, with D possibly TRBD2 on 6 matching bases. V was clipped by 2 bases and J by 5 bases, with 10 bases between them. Germline CDR1 and CDR2: SGHTA and FQGTGA. The CDR3 loop spans 14 amino acids. The CDR3 nucleotides are TGTGCCAGCAGCTTAGCACGGACTAACAATGAGCAGTTCTTC. Residues: CASSLARTNNEQFF.

This chain uses TRBV5-4 with TRBJ1-2; a possible D gene is TRBD1 (5 bases). In germline, CDR1 is SGHNT, CDR2 YYREEE (reference sequence). The V and J ends lost 4 bases and 1 base respectively, with 11 bases between them. CDR3 length: 14 amino acids. The DNA for the CDR3 is TGTGCCAGCAGCCCCGGGACCTTTAACTATGGCTACACCTTC. This gives the protein CASSPGTFNYGYTF.

This sequence joins TRBV13 and TRBJ2-3, with D unresolved. The CDR3 covers 15 residues. Per germline, CDR1 PRHDT and CDR2 FYEKMQ (reference sequence). V was clipped by 5 bases and J by 0 bases, with 12 bases between them. CDR3: CASSPVFGSTDTQYF. The CDR3 nucleotides are TGTGCCAGCAGCCCCGTGTTCGGAAGCACAGATACGCAGTATTTT.

The V call is TRBV2, the J call TRBJ2-7; weak D call: TRBD2 (6 bases). Trimming took off 1 base at V and 13 bases at J, with 17 bases between the two ends. CDR3 length: 13 amino acids. CDR1 is SNHLY, CDR2 FYNNEI, per germline. The CDR3 reads CASSEGSGDRRYF. The CDR3 DNA is TGTGCCAGCAGTGAAGGTTCGGGGGACCGGAGATACTTC. Filled out from reference TRBV2 and TRBJ2-7, the complete variable domain reads EPEVTQTPSHQVTQMGQEVILRCVPISNHLYFYWYRQILGQKVEFLVSFYNNEISEKSEIFDDQFSVERPDGSNFTLKIRSTKLEDSAMYFCASSEGSGDRRYFGPGTRLTVT.

The chain uses TRBV6-5 and TRBJ2-1; 7 positions agree with TRBD2. CDR3 length: 16 residues. Germline CDR1 MNHEY, CDR2 SVGAGI. V was clipped by 0 bases and J by 0 bases; unmatched bases: 2. This CDR3 is CASSYSRGSSYNEQFF. CDR3 nucleotide sequence: TGTGCCAGCAGTTACTCGCGCGGGAGCTCCTACAATGAGCAGTTCTTC.

The V gene is TRBV7-8, the J gene TRBJ1-1, with TRBD1 as a possible D gene (5 bases). CDR1 is SGHVS and CDR2 is FQNEAQ in the germline V gene. The CDR3 length is 14 residues. V dropped 7 bases and J dropped 1 base, with 13 bases sitting between them. The CDR3 loop reads CASTPGGENTEAFF. The CDR3 nucleotides are TGTGCCAGCACCCCGGGAGGGGAGAACACTGAAGCTTTCTTT.

V is TRBV5-1 and J is TRBJ2-7, with 12 bases matching TRBD2. The germline gives CDR1 SGHRS, CDR2 YFSETQ. The V gene end was trimmed by 3 bases and the J gene end by 7 bases; junction bases not matched to a gene: 11. The CDR3 has 16 residues. The CDR3 loop reads CASSWGLAGPPKEQYF. The CDR3 DNA follows: TGCGCCAGCAGCTGGGGACTAGCGGGCCCGCCTAAGGAGCAGTACTTC.

The chain uses TRBV19 and TRBJ1-1; 7 bases fit TRBD1. The CDR3 is made up of 17 amino acids. V lost 0 bases to trimming and J lost 11 bases; unmatched junction nucleotides: 18. Germline V gene sequence: CDR1 LNHDA, CDR2 SQIVND (reference sequence). Written as DNA, the CDR3 is TGTGCCAGTAGTATAGATCCCCCCGAAATAGGGGGCCGTGATGCTTTCTTT. Translation: CASSIDPPEIGGRDAFF. Looking up the rest from reference TRBV19 and TRBJ1-1 gives the full variable domain: DGGITQSPKYLFRKEGQNVTLSCEQNLNHDAMYWYRQDPGQGLRLIYYSQIVNDFQKGDIAEGYSVSREKKESFPLTVTSAQKNPTAFYLCASSIDPPEIGGRDAFFGQGTRLTVV.

The chain employs TRBV5-6 and TRBJ2-1; D is undetermined. V lost 3 bases and J 3 bases, leaving 1 base between the germline ends. The CDR3 length is 11 residues. The germline gives CDR1 SGHDT, CDR2 YYEEEE. CDR3 sequence: CASSYYNEQFF. Here the CDR3 DNA reads TGTGCCAGCAGCTACTACAATGAGCAGTTCTTC.

The chain uses TRBV21-1 and TRBJ2-2; the DNA was not compared with TRBD1, the D call given in the table. TRBV21-1 has pseudogene status. CDR3 length: 22 amino acids. The CDR3 reads CASSKWVESPPVRDRAGGELFF. The CDR3 DNA reads TGTGCCAGCAGCAAATGGGTCGAATCACCCCCAGTCCGGGACAGGGCTGGCGGGGAGCTGTTTTTT.

Here the CDR3 DNA reads TGCGCCAGCAGCCCACGGGCTGGGACAGGGGGCTACAATGAGCAGTTCTTC. This translates into CASSPRAGTGGYNEQFF. This rearrangement joins TRBV4-3 to TRBJ2-1, with 11 positions matching TRBD1. V trimming: 4 bases; J trimming: 3 bases; junction bases outside the gene matches: 8. CDR1 and CDR2 (germline): LGHNA, YSLEER. This CDR3 region has 17 residues.

This CDR3 reads CASLVPGGSEQYF. As DNA, the CDR3 is TGTGCCAGCCTCGTCCCCGGAGGGTCCGAGCAGTACTTC. V and J are TRBV28 and TRBJ2-7, with D possibly being TRBD2 (6 bases). Germline V gives CDR1 MDHEN, CDR2 SYDVKM. The CDR3 runs to 13 residues. Deletions cut 8 bases from V and 6 bases from J, with 17 bases between.

This chain uses TRBV30 with TRBJ2-1; 10 positions match TRBD2. In germline, CDR1 is GTSNPN, CDR2 SVGIG (reference sequence). The V gene end was trimmed by 2 bases and the J gene end by 5 bases; junction bases not matched to a gene: 12. The CDR3 runs 17 residues. Here the CDR3 DNA reads TGTGCCTGGAGTCCCCGCCTACTAGCGGGAACCAACAATGAGCAGTTCTTC. Protein: CAWSPRLLAGTNNEQFF.

This chain links TRBV5-4 with TRBJ2-3; perhaps TRBD2 as D (6 bases). Trimming removed 0 bases from V and 1 base from J, with 9 bases in between. CDR3 length: 15 residues. Germline CDR1 SGHNT, CDR2 YYREEE (reference sequence). As DNA, the CDR3 is TGTGCCAGCAGCTTGGAGGCTAGCGGCACAGATACGCAGTATTTT. It translates to CASSLEASGTDTQYF.

In the case of this clone: Different DNA sequences within this sample yield the same CDR3. The chain links TRBV4-1 to TRBJ2-7, with 7 nucleotides matching TRBD2. CDR3 size: 15 residues. CDR1 and CDR2 (germline): MGHRA, YSYEKL. V shed 1 base and J 6 bases; nucleotides not matched to a gene: 9. This CDR3 is CASSQVHSGPLEQYF. The CDR3 DNA is TGCGCCAGCAGCCAAGTCCATAGCGGGCCCCTCGAGCAGTACTTC.

The rearrangement uses TRBV2 and TRBJ1-5, with D possibly being TRBD1 (5 bases). Trimming removed 4 bases from V and 5 bases from J, with 9 bases in between. The CDR3 extends over 13 amino acids. CDR1 is SNHLY and CDR2 is FYNNEI in the germline V gene. The CDR3 DNA follows: TGTGCCAGCAGTGTCAGGGTAGATCAGCCCCAGCATTTT. Translating gives CASSVRVDQPQHF.

The chain joins TRBV28 to TRBJ2-3, with 12 positions matching TRBD2. Per germline, CDR1 MDHEN and CDR2 SYDVKM. After removal of 6 bases from V and 6 bases from J, the junction contained 10 bases not matched to a gene. CDR3 length: 16 residues. The CDR3 region is CASSSTSGSVKDTQYF. The CDR3 bases are TGTGCCAGCAGCTCGACTAGCGGGAGCGTTAAGGATACGCAGTATTTT.